This T cell receptor (beta chain) originates from a study of OX40 agonist ivuxolimab in advanced cancers. Worth noting for this clone: No antigen is known for it.

Collection of blood occurred at baseline, at cycle 4 day 1, and at cycle 7 day 1. The CDR3 consists of 14 residues. With V trimmed by 5 bases and J by 5 bases, 5 bases remained unmatched. Germline V gives CDR1 SGHAT, CDR2 FQNNGV. Measured with immunoSEQ multiplex PCR; TCRdb has only the in-frame clones, and not every one. The sample includes approximately 79,000 clones, 70% to 90% of them seen just once. Study-level points and caveats: With doses of 0.1 to 3.0 mg/kg, CD4+ and CD8+ blood T cells had undergone clonal expansion by week 6. Normalized expansion of T-cell clones was also low for some nonresponders. More expanded clones were seen, on average, in CD8+ T cells than in CD4+.

This clonotype was obtained from an adult with an advanced solid tumor such as melanoma, head and neck, liver or kidney cancer. This sample comprised CD4+ or CD8+ T cells sorted from blood, obtained in a trial of the OX40 agonist ivuxolimab. V gene TRBV11-2 combines with J gene TRBJ1-4; 7 bases are a match to TRBD1. CDR3 loop: CASSLGTANEKLFF. In DNA form, the CDR3 reads TGTGCCAGCAGCCTCGGGACAGCGAATGAAAAACTGTTTTTT.